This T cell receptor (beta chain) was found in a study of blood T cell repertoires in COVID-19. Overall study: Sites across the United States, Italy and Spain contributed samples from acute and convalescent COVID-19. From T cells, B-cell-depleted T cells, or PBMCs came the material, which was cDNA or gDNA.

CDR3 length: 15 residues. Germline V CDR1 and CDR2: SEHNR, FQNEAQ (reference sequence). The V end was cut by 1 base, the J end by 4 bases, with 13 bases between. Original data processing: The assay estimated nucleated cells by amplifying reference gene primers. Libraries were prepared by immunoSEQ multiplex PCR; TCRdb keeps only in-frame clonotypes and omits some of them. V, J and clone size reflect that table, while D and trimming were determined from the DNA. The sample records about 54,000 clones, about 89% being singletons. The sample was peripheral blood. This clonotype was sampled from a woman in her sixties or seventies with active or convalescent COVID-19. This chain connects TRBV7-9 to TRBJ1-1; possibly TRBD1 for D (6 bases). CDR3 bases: TGTGCCAGCAGCTTAGATGGGGGGGCTGGCACTGAAGCTTTCTTT. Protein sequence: CASSLDGGAGTEAFF. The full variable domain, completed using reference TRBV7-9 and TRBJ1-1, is DTGVSQNPRHKITKRGQNVTFRCDPISEHNRLYWYRQTLGQGPEFLTYFQNEAQLEKSRLLSDRFSAERPKGSFSTLEIQRTEQGDSAMYLCASSLDGGAGTEAFFGQGTRLTVV.